This TCR beta chain was obtained from a study of neurological immune-mediated disorders. In the study overall: Among around 34 multiple sclerosis patients, some 31 were relapsing-remitting and 3 were secondary progressive.

The length of the CDR3 is 20 residues. The ends were cut back, 1 base at V and 0 bases at J, with 25 bases in the middle. Germline CDR1 and CDR2: SGHRS and YFSETQ. This clonotype was recorded many times. The cDNA was generated by 5'RACE with 10-nucleotide random UMIs. TCRdb analysed the 5' RACE reads with MiXCR anew, one entry per CDR3 protein. The table has 80,000 to 85,000 distinct CDR3 sequences, roughly 2.6% seen once. The gene calls are TRBV5-1 and TRBJ1-1, with a tentative D call TRBD1 (5 bases). This sequence originates from a woman aged 25-40 years with multiple sclerosis. Source material: PBMCs. The CDR3: CASSLRFLPGQGPMNTEAFF. For the CDR3, the DNA is TGCGCCAGCAGCTTGCGATTTTTGCCTGGCCAGGGACCTATGAACACTGAAGCTTTCTTT.